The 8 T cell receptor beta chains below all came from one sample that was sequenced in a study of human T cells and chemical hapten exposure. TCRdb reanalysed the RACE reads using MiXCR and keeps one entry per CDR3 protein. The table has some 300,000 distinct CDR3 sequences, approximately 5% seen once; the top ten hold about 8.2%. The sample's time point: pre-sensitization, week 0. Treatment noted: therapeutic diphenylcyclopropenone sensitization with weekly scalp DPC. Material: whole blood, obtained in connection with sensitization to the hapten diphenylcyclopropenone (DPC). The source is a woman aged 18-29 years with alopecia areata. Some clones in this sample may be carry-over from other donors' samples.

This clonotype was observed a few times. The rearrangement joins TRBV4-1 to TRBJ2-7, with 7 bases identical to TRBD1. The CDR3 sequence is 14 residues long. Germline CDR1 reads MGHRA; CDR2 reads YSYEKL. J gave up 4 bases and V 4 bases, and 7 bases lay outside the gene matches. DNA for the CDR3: TGCGCCAGCAGCCTGACAGGGACATTTTACGAGCAGTACTTC. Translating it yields CASSLTGTFYEQYF.

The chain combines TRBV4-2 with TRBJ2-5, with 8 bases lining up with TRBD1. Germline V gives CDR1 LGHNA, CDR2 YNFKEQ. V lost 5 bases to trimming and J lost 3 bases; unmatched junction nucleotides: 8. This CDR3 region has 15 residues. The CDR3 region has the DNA TGTGCCAGCAGCATAACCGGGACAGGCAAAGAGACCCAGTACTTC. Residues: CASSITGTGKETQYF.

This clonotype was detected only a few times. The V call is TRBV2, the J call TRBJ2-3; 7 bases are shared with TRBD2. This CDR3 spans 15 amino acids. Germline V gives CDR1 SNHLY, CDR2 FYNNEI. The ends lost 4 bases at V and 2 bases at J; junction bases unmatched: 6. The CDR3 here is CASSGRTRNTDTQYF. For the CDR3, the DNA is TGTGCCAGCAGTGGCAGGACTAGAAACACAGATACGCAGTATTTT.

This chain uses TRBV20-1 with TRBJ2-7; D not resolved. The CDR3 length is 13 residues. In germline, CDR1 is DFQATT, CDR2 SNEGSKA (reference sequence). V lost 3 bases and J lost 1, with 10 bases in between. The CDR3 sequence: CSASWARSYEQYF. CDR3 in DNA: TGCAGTGCTAGTTGGGCGCGATCCTACGAGCAGTACTTC.

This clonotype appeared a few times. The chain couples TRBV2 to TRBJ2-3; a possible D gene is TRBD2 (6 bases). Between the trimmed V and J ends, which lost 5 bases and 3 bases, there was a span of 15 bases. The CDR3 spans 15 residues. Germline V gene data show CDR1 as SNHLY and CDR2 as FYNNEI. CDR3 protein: CASSTQRAGTDTQYF. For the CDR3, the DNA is TGTGCCAGCAGTACTCAACGCGCGGGGACAGATACGCAGTATTTT.

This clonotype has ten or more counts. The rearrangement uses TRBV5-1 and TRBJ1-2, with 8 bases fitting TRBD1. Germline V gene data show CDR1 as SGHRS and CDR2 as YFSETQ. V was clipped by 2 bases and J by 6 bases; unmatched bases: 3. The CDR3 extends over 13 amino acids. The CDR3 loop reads CASSLRTGNGYTF. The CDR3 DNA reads TGCGCCAGCAGCTTACGGACAGGGAATGGCTACACCTTC.

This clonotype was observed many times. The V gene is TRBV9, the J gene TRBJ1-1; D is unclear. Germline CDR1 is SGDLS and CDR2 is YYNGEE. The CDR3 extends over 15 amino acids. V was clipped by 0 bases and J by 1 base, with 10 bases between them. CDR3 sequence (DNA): TGTGCCAGCAGCGTAGGGGGAAGATCGAACACTGAAGCTTTCTTT. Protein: CASSVGGRSNTEAFF.

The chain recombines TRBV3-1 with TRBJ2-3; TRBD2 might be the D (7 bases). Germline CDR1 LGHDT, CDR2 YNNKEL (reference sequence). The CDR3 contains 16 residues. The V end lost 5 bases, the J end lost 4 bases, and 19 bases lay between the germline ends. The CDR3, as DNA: TGTGCCAGCAGCTATAACCGGGGGGCCGCCGCAGATACGCAGTATTTT. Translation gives CASSYNRGAAADTQYF.